This T cell receptor (beta chain) was identified in a study of blood T cell repertoires in COVID-19. Authors' analysis steps: From reference gene primer amplification, estimates of nucleated cell counts were derived. Sequencing was performed with immunoSEQ multiplex PCR; in TCRdb, only in-frame clones are kept and a portion is missing. The V and J calls and clone size come from that table; D and trimming were worked out from the DNA. Here the sample spans tens of thousands of clones, about 90% being singletons. Germline V gives CDR1 SGHTA, CDR2 FQGTGA. CDR3 length: 15 amino acids. The V and J ends lost 5 bases and 2 bases respectively, with 13 bases between them.

This TCR was sampled from a woman between 65 and 79 years old with acute or convalescent COVID-19. Sequencing was performed on peripheral blood. This chain uses TRBV7-3 with TRBJ2-1; possible D gene TRBD1, 5 bases. CDR3 sequence: CASSPQDGAYNEQFF. The CDR3 coding sequence is TGTGCCAGCAGCCCACAGGACGGCGCCTACAATGAGCAGTTCTTC.